This T cell receptor (beta chain) is drawn from a study of regulatory T cells in long-lasting Graves disease. TCR beta libraries were built with iRepertoire HTBI primers and Arm-PCR of CDR3 regions. TCRdb itself ran the multiplex PCR reads through MiXCR, one entry per CDR3 protein. Of about 380,000 distinct CDR3 sequences listed, 15% to 18% are singletons. Time point here: newly diagnosed GD, antithyroid drugs for less than 3 months. There was RNA extracted from PBMCs, and the TCR library was made from it. The CDR3 is made up of 14 amino acids. CDR1 is SGHRS and CDR2 is YFSETQ in the germline V gene. The V end lost 5 bases, the J end lost 2 bases, and 11 bases lay between the germline ends. This clonotype was counted only a few times.

Source: peripheral blood mononuclear cells (PBMCs), taken at new diagnosis, from a patient treated with antithyroid drugs. This receptor was identified in a female donor with Graves disease. The rearrangement uses TRBV5-1 and TRBJ1-3; TRBD1 might be the D (5 bases). The CDR3 protein is CASRMEGPGNTIYF. The CDR3, as DNA: TGCGCCAGCAGGATGGAGGGACCTGGAAACACCATATATTTT.